This T cell receptor beta chain was recovered during a study of long-term antiretroviral therapy in people with HIV. immunoSEQ v3.0 was run at survey level. Profiling relied on immunoSEQ multiplex PCR, and the TCRdb table lists in-frame clones only, not all of them. Of 34,000 or so clones in the sample, roughly 85% were seen once. The CDR3 is 16 amino acids. Germline V gene lookup returns CDR1 SGHAT and CDR2 FQNNGV. Trimming stripped 2 bases from V and 7 bases from J, with 15 bases between. The chain combines TRBV11-2 with TRBJ1-6, with D possibly being TRBD1 (5 bases). The input for sequencing was unsorted PBMCs, taken about 3.3 years after starting antiretroviral therapy. The sequence derives from a man between 18 and 35 years old with HIV. CDR3 protein: CASSLRDLRPNSPLHF. CDR3 in DNA: TGTGCCAGCAGCTTAAGGGACCTCCGCCCCAATTCACCCCTCCACTTT. Combining the CDR3 with reference TRBV11-2 and TRBJ1-6 gives the whole variable domain EAGVAQSPRYKIIEKRQSVAFWCNPISGHATLYWYQQILGQGPKLLIQFQNNGVVDDSQLPKDRFSAERLKGVDSTLKIQPAKLEDSAVYLCASSLRDLRPNSPLHFGNGTRLTVT.